A selection of T cell receptor beta chains follows, all from one sample in a study of CD8+ T cells in alopecia areata. Libraries were prepared by immunoSEQ multiplex PCR; TCRdb keeps only in-frame clonotypes and omits some of them. The data show 45,000 to 70,000 clones, with around 96% seen just once and roughly 24% held by the top ten. The sample consisted of CD8+ T cells sorted from blood, taken at week 0. The receptor set was obtained from a human donor with alopecia areata. Each CDR3 is given with its conserved first and last residue. D genes are given only for firm matches. The size of a clone is reported for some rows only, either as once, few or many, or as a class for expanded clones.

J	D	size	V	DNA	CDR3
TRBJ1-2	TRBD1	-	TRBV5-1	TGCGCCAGCAGCCCACTACCTCCAGGACAGGGATACTATGGCTACACCTTC	CASSPLPPGQGYYGYTF
TRBJ1-5	-	-	TRBV6-5	TGTGCCAGCAGTTACACGGGTGGGGGCAATCAGCCCCAGCATTTT	CASSYTGGGNQPQHF
TRBJ2-5	-	-	TRBV7-6	TGTGCCAGCAGCTTAGAAATGTCCGGGTGGGAGACCCAGTACTTC	CASSLEMSGWETQYF
TRBJ1-1	-	once	TRBV7-2	TGTGCCAGCAGCTTAATGGTCCCACGGTTCACTGAAGCTTTCTTT	CASSLMVPRFTEAFF
TRBJ2-2	TRBD1	-	TRBV4-2	TGTGCCAGCAGCCAAGGGACAGGGTTGTCGTTCACCGGGGAGCTGTTTTTT	CASSQGTGLSFTGELFF
TRBJ2-5	TRBD2	-	TRBV6-6	TGTGCCAGCAGTTACCTGCGGGGGTACCAAGAGACCCAGTACTTC	CASSYLRGYQETQYF
TRBJ2-1	-	-	TRBV7-9	TGTGCCAGCAGCCCCCGGACCGTTGGGCCGTTCTTC	CASSPRTVGPFF
TRBJ2-1	TRBD2	-	TRBV4-1	TGCGCCAGCAGTCAGTCTGGGACTAGCGCTTACAATGAGCAGTTCTTC	CASSQSGTSAYNEQFF
TRBJ2-7	TRBD2	-	TRBV5-4	TGTGCCAGCAGCGGGGATCCGGGACTAGTCGGCGAGCAGTACTTC	CASSGDPGLVGEQYF
TRBJ1-2	-	-	TRBV7-8	TGTGCCAGCAGCCCGGGCCGCGAGGGCTCGAGGGACTATGGCTACACCTTC	CASSPGREGSRDYGYTF
TRBJ2-4	TRBD1	-	TRBV7-9	TGTGCCAGCAGCCCTTGGACAGGTCTAGCCAAAAACATTCAGTACTTC	CASSPWTGLAKNIQYF
TRBJ2-7	TRBD2	-	TRBV4-3	TGCGCCAGCAGCCAAGATTACGCGGGCGGGGGCGAGCAGTACTTC	CASSQDYAGGGEQYF
TRBJ2-7	TRBD1	-	TRBV7-8	TGTGCCAGCAGCACGACAGGGTTCATTTGGGAGACCTCCTACGAGCAGTACTTC	CASSTTGFIWETSYEQYF
TRBJ2-7	-	-	TRBV30	TGTGCCTCCCATGGGGGATTTTACGAGCAGTACTTC	CASHGGFYEQYF
TRBJ2-5	-	-	TRBV9	TGTGCCAGCAGCGTAGATTCGGGGGTAGGAGAGACCCAGTACTTC	CASSVDSGVGETQYF
TRBJ1-2	TRBD1	-	TRBV7-3	TGTGCCAGCAGCTTAACGGGTGACAGGGGAGACGGCTACACCTTC	CASSLTGDRGDGYTF
TRBJ2-1	TRBD2	-	TRBV27	TGTGCCAGCAGTTTACAACTCCCGTCCCTAAGGACTAGCGGGGGCTCCTACAATGAGCAGTTCTTC	CASSLQLPSLRTSGGSYNEQFF
TRBJ2-3	-	-	TRBV6-6	TGTGCCAGCAGTTACTCCGACAGCACAGATACGCAGTATTTT	CASSYSDSTDTQYF
TRBJ2-5	TRBD1	-	TRBV11-3	TGTGCCAGCAGCACCCGACGACAGGGGGATGTTCGAGAGACCCAGTACTTC	CASSTRRQGDVRETQYF
TRBJ2-7	TRBD1	-	TRBV29-1	TGCAGCGTCGCACAGACAGGGAGCTACGAGCAGTACTTC	CSVAQTGSYEQYF
TRBJ2-2	TRBD2	once	TRBV4-3	TGCGCCAGCAGCCAAGATCAGGCGGGGGAGGTCACCGGGGAGCTGTTTTTT	CASSQDQAGEVTGELFF
TRBJ1-1	-	once	TRBV19	TGTGCCAGTATCCCATCGCTTGGTTTTAACACTGAAGCTTTCTTT	CASIPSLGFNTEAFF
TRBJ2-3	-	-	TRBV10-3	TGTGCCATCAGTGAGTCAAGTGGGGATACGCAGTATTTT	CAISESSGDTQYF
TRBJ1-6	-	-	TRBV4-3	TGCGCCAGCAGCCAAGATCGGGGAAGGGATTCACCCCTCCACTTT	CASSQDRGRDSPLHF
TRBJ2-2	-	-	TRBV5-1	TGCGCCAGCACCCATAGCGCCTACACCGGGGAGCTGTTTTTT	CASTHSAYTGELFF
TRBJ2-2	-	-	TRBV23-1	TGCGCCAGCAGTCCCGGGCAGACACCTAACACCGGGGAGCTGTTTTTT	CASSPGQTPNTGELFF
TRBJ1-5	-	once	TRBV4-2	TGTGCCAGCAGCCAGGCGTTCGATAGCAATCAGCCCCAGCATTTT	CASSQAFDSNQPQHF
TRBJ1-6	-	-	TRBV4-3	TGCGCCAGCAGCCAAGACCGGGCGGAGAGGTCACCCCTCCACTTT	CASSQDRAERSPLHF
TRBJ1-5	-	-	TRBV27	TGTGCCAGCAGGGCTTGGGGGCCCAATCAGCCCCAGCATTTT	CASRAWGPNQPQHF
TRBJ2-3	TRBD2	-	TRBV7-2	TGTGCCAGCAGCTTAGAGCGGGGGGGCTGGGATACGCAGTATTTT	CASSLERGGWDTQYF
TRBJ2-1	-	-	TRBV7-9	TGTGCCAGTGTCTGGGGGAGCTCCTACAATGAGCAGTTCTTC	CASVWGSSYNEQFF
TRBJ1-2	TRBD1	-	TRBV7-2	TGTGCCAGCAGCTTAGGTGCCAGGGGGCGTGATGGCTACACCTTC	CASSLGARGRDGYTF
TRBJ2-3	TRBD2	-	TRBV27	TGTGCCAGCAGTTTGCGGGGGGGGGTCCCAGATACGCAGTATTTT	CASSLRGGVPDTQYF
TRBJ1-5	TRBD1	-	TRBV19	TGTGCCAGTAGTATTTGGACAGGGGCTTCTCAGCCCCAGCATTTT	CASSIWTGASQPQHF
TRBJ2-2	-	-	TRBV7-8	TGTGCCAGCAGCTTTGGGGGCGCTGAGCTGTTTTTT	CASSFGGAELFF
TRBJ1-1	TRBD1	-	TRBV7-9	TGTGCCAGCAGCACGGGACAGGGATGGGGTGAAGCTTTCTTT	CASSTGQGWGEAFF